A selection of T cell receptor beta chains follows, all from one sample in a study of cytomegalovirus exposure and HLA in healthy donors. The table came from immunoSEQ multiplex PCR; TCRdb's copy has only in-frame clones and leaves some out. The table includes about 130,000 clones, roughly 62% detected once. Input material: PBMCs. These receptors came from a man in his thirties or forties in good health and CMV-seropositive. The CDR3 runs from the conserved cysteine through the conserved F or W. A D gene is named only where the DNA matches it firmly. The size field is filled for only some rows; it gives once, few, many or a size class.

NA,TRBV7-3,TRBD1,TRBJ2-7,CASSLSGTEFSYEQYF,TGTGCCAGCAGCTTATCCGGGACAGAGTTCTCCTACGAGCAGTACTTC
NA,TRBV5-5,NA,TRBJ1-4,CASSLETYEKLFF,TGTGCCAGCAGCTTGGAGACATATGAAAAACTGTTTTTT
NA,TRBV18,NA,TRBJ1-1,CASSPTTGTEAFF,TGTGCCAGCTCACCTACTACGGGCACTGAAGCTTTCTTT
NA,TRBV23-1,TRBD2,TRBJ2-1,CASSPEREGPLFEQFF,TGCGCCAGCAGTCCCGAGCGGGAGGGCCCTCTGTTTGAGCAGTTCTTC
NA,TRBV5-1,NA,TRBJ2-5,CASSNPGGSEETQYF,TGCGCCAGCAGCAACCCCGGGGGTAGTGAGGAGACCCAGTACTTC
NA,TRBV7-3,TRBD1,TRBJ2-1,CASSVGTGESEQFF,TGTGCCAGCAGCGTTGGGACAGGGGAAAGTGAGCAGTTCTTC
few,TRBV29-1,NA,TRBJ2-5,CSGDDSGQETQYF,TGCAGCGGGGACGATAGCGGCCAAGAGACCCAGTACTTC
NA,TRBV18,NA,TRBJ2-7,CASSRDYYEQYF,TGTGCCAGCTCACGAGACTACTACGAGCAGTACTTC
NA,TRBV19,TRBD1,TRBJ1-1,CASSKHLRTGKNTEAFF,TGTGCCAGTAGTAAACACCTACGGACAGGGAAGAACACTGAAGCTTTCTTT
NA,TRBV19,NA,TRBJ2-1,CATREVDRRGVGNEQFF,TGTGCCACCCGCGAGGTCGACCGGAGGGGAGTTGGTAATGAGCAGTTCTTC
NA,TRBV13,NA,TRBJ2-7,CASSLDQGSSYEQYF,TGTGCCAGCAGCTTAGACCAGGGAAGTTCCTACGAGCAGTACTTC
NA,TRBV7-9,TRBD1,TRBJ1-4,CASSPGQGARVNEKLFF,TGTGCCAGCAGCCCGGGACAGGGGGCGAGGGTGAATGAAAAACTGTTTTTT
NA,TRBV4-3,NA,TRBJ2-3,CASSAHSDTSTDTQYF,TGCGCCAGCAGCGCCCATAGCGATACTAGCACAGATACGCAGTATTTT
once,TRBV27,NA,TRBJ1-5,CASSLGAARDQPQHF,TGTGCCAGCAGTCTTGGGGCGGCCCGGGATCAGCCCCAGCATTTT
few,TRBV6-6,TRBD2,TRBJ2-1,CASSSLLAGVTYEQFF,TGTGCCAGCAGTTCCTTACTAGCGGGAGTTACCTATGAGCAGTTCTTC
once,TRBV7-8,TRBD1,TRBJ1-1,CASSPQGRGAFF,TGTGCCAGCAGTCCACAGGGGAGAGGAGCTTTCTTT
once,TRBV29-1,TRBD1,TRBJ2-3,CSVGRQGALGDTQYF,TGCAGCGTTGGACGACAGGGGGCGCTCGGAGATACGCAGTATTTT
once,TRBV2,TRBD1,TRBJ2-6,CASSYTGGAGANVLTF,TGTGCCAGCAGTTATACAGGGGGCGCTGGGGCCAACGTCCTGACTTTC
NA,TRBV14,TRBD2,TRBJ2-1,CASSPGGDWASEQFF,TGTGCCAGCAGCCCGGGGGGGGACTGGGCTAGTGAGCAGTTCTTC
NA,TRBV5-1,NA,TRBJ1-3,CASRRSEGAGNTIYF,TGCGCCAGCAGAAGGTCAGAGGGGGCTGGAAACACCATATATTTT
NA,TRBV5-1,NA,TRBJ2-4,CASSLAPGVTQNIQYF,TGCGCCAGCAGCTTGGCCCCGGGAGTTACCCAAAACATTCAGTACTTC
few,TRBV10-3,TRBD1,TRBJ2-7,CAISEKGTDYEQYF,TGTGCCATCAGTGAGAAGGGGACAGACTACGAGCAGTACTTC
NA,TRBV4-3,NA,TRBJ2-5,CASSQEAPGSSLKQYF,TGCGCCAGCAGCCAAGAGGCCCCCGGGAGTAGTCTGAAGCAGTACTTC
NA,TRBV7-8,TRBD2,TRBJ2-1,CASSLALAGSSYNEQFF,TGTGCCAGCAGCTTAGCACTAGCGGGCAGCTCCTACAATGAGCAGTTCTTC
NA,TRBV7-9,TRBD1,TRBJ2-3,CASSQTGSTDTQYF,TGTGCCAGCAGCCAGACAGGGAGCACAGATACGCAGTATTTT
NA,TRBV20-1,NA,TRBJ1-2,CSPGTPYGYTF,TGCAGTCCCGGGACACCCTATGGCTACACCTTC
NA,TRBV18,TRBD1,TRBJ1-2,CASSPRTGSGGYTF,TGTGCCAGCTCACCAAGGACAGGGAGTGGGGGCTACACCTTC
NA,TRBV28,NA,TRBJ2-1,CASSLWGQGTILEQFF,TGTGCCAGCAGTTTATGGGGGCAGGGGACTATCCTCGAGCAGTTCTTC
NA,TRBV2,NA,TRBJ1-5,CASSDRGGNQPQHF,TGTGCCAGCAGTGATAGGGGCGGCAATCAGCCCCAGCATTTT
NA,TRBV5-4,NA,TRBJ2-7,CASSPPTGRFYEQYF,TGTGCCAGCAGCCCCCCGACAGGACGGTTCTACGAGCAGTACTTC
NA,TRBV5-1,TRBD2,TRBJ2-7,CASTIAGEVYEQYF,TGCGCCAGCACAATAGCGGGAGAGGTCTACGAGCAGTACTTC
NA,TRBV9,TRBD2,TRBJ2-7,CASSRERAGDYEQYF,TGTGCCAGCTCCCGAGAACGGGCGGGAGACTACGAGCAGTACTTC
few,TRBV5-4,NA,TRBJ1-4,CASSSPGPGEKLFF,TGTGCCAGCAGCTCCCCAGGGCCTGGGGAAAAACTGTTTTTT
NA,TRBV6-4,TRBD1,TRBJ1-2,CASSYPPNRGLFYGYTF,TGTGCCAGCAGTTACCCACCTAACAGGGGGCTATTCTATGGCTACACCTTC
NA,TRBV5-1,TRBD1,TRBJ2-7,CASSWFGQVTYEQYF,TGCGCCAGCAGTTGGTTCGGACAGGTGACCTACGAGCAGTACTTC
few,TRBV10-1,NA,TRBJ2-4,CASSEGGTKNIQYF,TGCGCCAGCAGTGAAGGAGGGACCAAAAACATTCAGTACTTC